Listed below are T cell receptor beta chains from one sample, sequenced in a study of T cells after yellow fever vaccination. TCRdb passed the 5' RACE reads through MiXCR, listing each CDR3 protein once. The data contain over 300,000 distinct CDR3 sequences, less than 4.5% of them singletons. The sequences come from PBMCs, collected on the day of the yellow fever booster vaccination. The receptors derive from a man aged 18 to 35 who received the YFV17D yellow fever vaccine. Both conserved end residues are part of each CDR3. The D gene is left open where the match is weak. Clone size is shown for a subset of rows, as once, few, many or a class of expanded clone.

CASSRASNTEAFF TGCGCCAGCAGCCGGGCTTCGAACACTGAAGCTTTCTTT 13 . TRBJ1-1 few TRBV5-1
CAKQEAGGNNEQFF TGTGCCAAACAAGAAGCGGGGGGCAACAATGAGCAGTTCTTC 14 TRBD2 TRBJ2-1 . TRBV9
CASSLRAAGAYEQYF TGCGCCAGCAGCCTGAGGGCCGCGGGGGCCTACGAGCAGTACTTC 15 TRBD2 TRBJ2-7 many TRBV5-1
CSGKRLAFDNEQFF TGCTCTGGCAAGCGGCTAGCCTTCGACAATGAGCAGTTCTTC 14 . TRBJ2-1 many TRBV20-1
CSVGRDQGDTQYF TGCAGCGTTGGTCGGGATCAGGGAGATACGCAGTATTTT 13 . TRBJ2-3 few TRBV29-1
CASSLGRGQETQYF TGCGCCAGCAGCTTGGGTCGGGGACAAGAGACCCAGTACTTC 14 . TRBJ2-5 many TRBV5-1
CASSQEGVDTGELFF TGTGCCAGCAGCCAAGAGGGGGTGGACACCGGGGAGCTGTTTTTT 15 . TRBJ2-2 many TRBV4-2
CSAGASSRNIQYF TGCAGTGCCGGAGCGAGCTCAAGGAACATTCAGTACTTC 13 . TRBJ2-4 few TRBV20-1
CASRPRQGNTEAFF TGTGCCAGCAGACCCCGACAGGGAAACACTGAAGCTTTCTTT 14 TRBD1 TRBJ1-1 many TRBV5-1
CASSLGWSRGTQYF TGTGCCAGCAGCTTGGGGTGGTCCCGAGGGACCCAGTACTTC 14 . TRBJ2-5 . TRBV5-6
CSARDISRYNEQFF TGCAGTGCTAGAGATATCTCCCGTTACAATGAGCAGTTCTTC 14 . TRBJ2-1 . TRBV20-1
CASSPRLAGNNEQFF TGTGCCAGCAGCCCGAGGTTAGCTGGGAATAATGAGCAGTTCTTC 15 . TRBJ2-1 many TRBV7-9
CAISDPGGVEQFF TGTGCCATCAGTGACCCGGGTGGGGTTGAGCAGTTCTTC 13 . TRBJ2-1 many TRBV10-3
CASRIQGAATDTQYF TGTGCCAGCAGGATACAGGGGGCCGCAACAGATACGCAGTATTTT 15 TRBD1 TRBJ2-3 many TRBV6-5
CAGSLGRDTQYF TGTGCCGGTAGCCTAGGAAGAGATACGCAGTATTTT 12 . TRBJ2-3 many TRBV7-9
CSVRDSQETQYF TGCAGCGTTCGAGACAGCCAAGAGACCCAGTACTTC 12 . TRBJ2-5 many TRBV29-1
CASSDHRGQLIYGYTF TGTGCCAGCAGTGACCACCGGGGACAGCTAATCTATGGCTACACCTTC 16 TRBD1 TRBJ1-2 few TRBV6-1
CASGVGTDTQYF TGTGCCAGCGGGGTAGGTACAGATACGCAGTATTTT 12 . TRBJ2-3 . TRBV9
CASSPRPPTTGLVYEQYF TGTGCCAGCTCCCCCCGGCCTCCAACAACGGGGCTAGTCTACGAGCAGTACTTC 18 . TRBJ2-7 many TRBV18
CASSLERGGRNEQFF TGTGCCAGCAGCTTAGAGCGGGGGGGCAGAAATGAGCAGTTCTTC 15 TRBD2 TRBJ2-1 few TRBV7-8
CASSETALRQPQHF TGTGCCAGCAGTGAAACCGCACTTAGGCAGCCCCAGCATTTT 14 . TRBJ1-5 few TRBV2
CASSQETGGGELFF TGCGCCAGCAGCCAAGAAACAGGGGGCGGGGAGCTGTTTTTT 14 TRBD1 TRBJ2-2 few TRBV4-3
CAVLTPSATEAFF TGTGCCGTTCTGACTCCATCGGCCACTGAAGCTTTCTTT 13 . TRBJ1-1 many TRBV19
CAISAPQGQRGYEQYF TGTGCCATCAGTGCCCCCCAGGGACAACGCGGCTACGAGCAGTACTTC 16 . TRBJ2-7 many TRBV10-3
CASSSVSGELFF TGTGCCAGCAGTTCGGTGAGCGGGGAGCTGTTTTTT 12 . TRBJ2-2 many TRBV28
CASSHSGGINEQYF TGCGCCAGCAGCCATAGCGGGGGAATAAACGAGCAGTACTTC 14 TRBD2 TRBJ2-7 many TRBV5-1
CASSAGIQPPDTQYF TGCGCCAGCAGCGCCGGGATTCAACCCCCAGATACGCAGTATTTT 15 . TRBJ2-3 few TRBV5-1
CASTSERRGSYGYTF TGTGCCAGCACCTCCGAGAGACGGGGTTCCTATGGCTACACCTTC 15 . TRBJ1-2 few TRBV28
CASSAPLRGTDTQYF TGTGCCAGCAGTGCCCCTTTGCGAGGCACAGATACGCAGTATTTT 15 . TRBJ2-3 many TRBV6-4
CASSLVTGGADTQYF TGCGCCAGCAGCTTGGTAACAGGGGGAGCAGATACGCAGTATTTT 15 TRBD1 TRBJ2-3 many TRBV5-1
CASSPAGGTYNEQFF TGTGCCAGCAGCCCCGCGGGGGGTACCTACAATGAGCAGTTCTTC 15 TRBD2 TRBJ2-1 many TRBV27
CASSLFGYNEQFF TGCGCCAGCAGCTTGTTCGGATACAATGAGCAGTTCTTC 13 . TRBJ2-1 many TRBV5-1
CASSERTNYGYTF TGTGCCAGCAGCGAGAGGACTAACTATGGCTACACCTTC 13 . TRBJ1-2 many TRBV5-5
CASSPRGLAGVYEQYF TGCGCCAGCAGCCCCCGGGGGCTAGCGGGGGTCTACGAGCAGTACTTC 16 TRBD2 TRBJ2-7 few TRBV4-3
CAISSLQDTEAFF TGTGCCATCAGTTCCCTCCAGGACACTGAAGCTTTCTTT 13 . TRBJ1-1 . TRBV10-3
CSAREVSEAFF TGCAGTGCTAGGGAAGTTTCGGAAGCTTTCTTT 11 . TRBJ1-1 . TRBV20-1
CASSHSGLAGGLPLDNEQFF TGTGCCAGCAGCCACTCGGGACTAGCGGGGGGGCTCCCCCTAGACAATGAGCAGTTCTTC 20 TRBD2 TRBJ2-1 many TRBV7-4
CSASGPQETQYF TGCAGTGCTTCCGGGCCCCAAGAGACCCAGTACTTC 12 . TRBJ2-5 . TRBV20-1
CASSRYRGLDTQYF TGTGCCAGCAGTCGATACAGGGGTCTGGATACGCAGTATTTT 14 TRBD1 TRBJ2-3 many TRBV2
CASSQDLDTYNEQFF TGCGCCAGCAGCCAAGATCTGGACACGTACAATGAGCAGTTCTTC 15 . TRBJ2-1 . TRBV4-3
CASSPPLWTSVGTDTQYF TGTGCCAGCAGCCCCCCATTGTGGACTAGCGTTGGAACAGATACGCAGTATTTT 18 TRBD2 TRBJ2-3 many TRBV7-2
CASSQGQRSSPLHF TGCGCCAGCAGCCAGGGACAGCGGAGTTCACCCCTCCACTTT 14 TRBD1 TRBJ1-6 . TRBV5-1
CASLPRSSLDFIRGHRTGELFF TGTGCCAGTCTACCCCGAAGCAGCTTAGACTTCATCAGGGGGCACAGAACCGGGGAGCTGTTTTTT 22 TRBD1 TRBJ2-2 . TRBV7-9
CASSLEVQRTDTQYF TGCGCCAGCAGCTTGGAGGTCCAACGGACAGATACGCAGTATTTT 15 . TRBJ2-3 many TRBV5-1
CSAGRTYEQYF TGCAGTGCCGGTCGAACCTACGAGCAGTACTTC 11 . TRBJ2-7 many TRBV20-1
CSAIRRTPDKNIQYF TGCAGTGCCATTCGACGAACCCCTGATAAAAACATTCAGTACTTC 15 . TRBJ2-4 many TRBV20-1
CATSSAASGNTIYF TGTGCCACCAGCAGTGCAGCCTCTGGAAACACCATATATTTT 14 . TRBJ1-3 many TRBV15
CAISGGLAGWSSYNEQFF TGTGCCATCAGTGGTGGACTAGCGGGGTGGAGCTCCTACAATGAGCAGTTCTTC 18 TRBD2 TRBJ2-1 few TRBV10-3
CASSEQGYWVSTEAFF TGTGCCAGCAGTGAACAGGGTTATTGGGTTTCCACTGAAGCTTTCTTT 16 . TRBJ1-1 many TRBV6-1
CSARASGGAGETQYF TGCAGTGCTAGGGCTAGCGGGGGGGCCGGAGAGACCCAGTACTTC 15 TRBD2 TRBJ2-5 few TRBV20-1
CASSLELAGTIGELFF TGCGCCAGCAGCTTGGAACTAGCGGGGACTATCGGGGAGCTGTTTTTT 16 TRBD2 TRBJ2-2 . TRBV5-1
CASDSGGANEQFF TGTGCCAGCGACAGCGGGGGGGCGAATGAGCAGTTCTTC 13 TRBD2 TRBJ2-1 many TRBV6-1